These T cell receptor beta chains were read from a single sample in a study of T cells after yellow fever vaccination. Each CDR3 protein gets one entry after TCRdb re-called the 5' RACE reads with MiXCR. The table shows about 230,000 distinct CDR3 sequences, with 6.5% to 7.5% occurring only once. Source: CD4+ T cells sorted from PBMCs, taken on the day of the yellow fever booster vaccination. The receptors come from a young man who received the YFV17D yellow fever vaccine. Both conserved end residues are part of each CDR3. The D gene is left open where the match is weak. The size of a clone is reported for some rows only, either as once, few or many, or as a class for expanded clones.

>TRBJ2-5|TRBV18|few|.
CASSPMWIDGETQYF
TGTGCCAGCTCACCAATGTGGATCGATGGTGAGACCCAGTACTTC
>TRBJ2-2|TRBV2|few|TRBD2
CASRILAGVVGELFF
TGTGCCAGCAGGATACTAGCGGGAGTGGTCGGGGAGCTGTTTTTT
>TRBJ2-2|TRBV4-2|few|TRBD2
CASSPTWTSGFANTGELFF
TGTGCCAGCAGCCCCACTTGGACTAGCGGTTTTGCGAACACCGGGGAGCTGTTTTTT
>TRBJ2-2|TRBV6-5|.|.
CASSYPTGTSDGELFF
TGTGCCAGCAGTTACCCTACCGGGACCAGTGACGGGGAGCTGTTTTTT
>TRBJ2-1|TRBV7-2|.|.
CASSPQLNEQFF
TGTGCCAGCAGCCCTCAACTTAATGAGCAGTTCTTC
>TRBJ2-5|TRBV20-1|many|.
CSARVGVGVETQYF
TGCAGTGCTAGAGTGGGGGTAGGGGTTGAGACCCAGTACTTC
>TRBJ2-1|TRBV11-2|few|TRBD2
CASSFSGRKTYNEQFF
TGTGCCAGCAGCTTTAGCGGGAGGAAAACCTACAATGAGCAGTTCTTC
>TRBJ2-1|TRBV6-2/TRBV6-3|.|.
CATLRILHDNEQFF
TGTGCCACCCTACGGATACTACACGACAATGAGCAGTTCTTC
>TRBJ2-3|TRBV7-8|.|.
CASSLGGETLSRADTQYF
TGTGCCAGCAGCTTAGGGGGGGAGACACTCTCGAGGGCAGATACGCAGTATTTT
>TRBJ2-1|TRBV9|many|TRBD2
CASSRGTSGNEQFF
TGTGCCAGCAGCCGCGGGACTAGCGGCAATGAGCAGTTCTTC
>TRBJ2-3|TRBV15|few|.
CATSRERTDTQYF
TGTGCCACCAGCAGAGAGCGGACAGATACGCAGTATTTT
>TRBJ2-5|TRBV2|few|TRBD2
CASSGEGKTQYF
TGTGCCAGCAGTGGGGAGGGGAAGACCCAGTACTTC
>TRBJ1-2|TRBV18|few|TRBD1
CASSPPGQGFHGYTF
TGTGCCAGCTCACCTCCGGGACAGGGGTTTCATGGCTACACCTTC
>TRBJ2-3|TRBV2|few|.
CASNAHTQDTQYF
TGTGCCAGCAATGCTCACACCCAAGATACGCAGTATTTT
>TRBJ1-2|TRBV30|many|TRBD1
CAWSPTGGRHGYTF
TGTGCCTGGAGCCCGACAGGGGGGCGTCATGGCTACACCTTC
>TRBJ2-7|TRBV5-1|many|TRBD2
CASSLGHSGTVYEQYF
TGCGCCAGCAGCTTGGGACATAGCGGGACCGTCTACGAGCAGTACTTC
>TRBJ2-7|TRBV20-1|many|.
CSARPSGMYEQYF
TGCAGTGCTAGGCCATCAGGGATGTACGAGCAGTACTTC
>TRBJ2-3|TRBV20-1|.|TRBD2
CSPVGAGGTDTQYF
TGCAGCCCTGTCGGGGCGGGGGGCACAGATACGCAGTATTTT
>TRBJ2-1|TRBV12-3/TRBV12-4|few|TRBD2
CASSLITGGRDYNEQFF
TGTGCCAGCAGTTTAATTACGGGGGGGAGGGATTACAATGAGCAGTTCTTC
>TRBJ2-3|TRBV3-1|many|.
CASSQDLNTQYF
TGTGCCAGCAGCCAAGATCTCAATACGCAGTATTTT
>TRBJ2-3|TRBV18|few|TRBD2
CASSPLAGGSTDTQYF
TGTGCCAGCTCACCTTTAGCGGGAGGAAGCACAGATACGCAGTATTTT
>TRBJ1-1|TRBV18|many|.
CASSPRGGRGTEAFF
TGTGCCAGCTCACCACGAGGGGGGAGGGGGACTGAAGCTTTCTTT
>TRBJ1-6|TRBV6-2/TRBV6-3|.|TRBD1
CASSPLRPGTGGITYNSPLHF
TGTGCCAGCAGTCCCCTCCGACCGGGGACAGGGGGCATCACCTATAATTCACCCCTCCACTTT
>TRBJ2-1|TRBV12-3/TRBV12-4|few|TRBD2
CASSFRAGGNNEQFF
TGTGCCAGCAGTTTTCGAGCGGGAGGCAATAATGAGCAGTTCTTC
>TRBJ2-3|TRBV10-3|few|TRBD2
CAISDSGSSDTQYF
TGTGCCATCAGTGATAGCGGGAGCTCAGATACGCAGTATTTT
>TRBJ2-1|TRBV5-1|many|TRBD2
CASSTRDSGRGLAGLEQFF
TGCGCCAGCAGCACCCGGGACAGCGGACGGGGACTAGCGGGACTCGAGCAGTTCTTC
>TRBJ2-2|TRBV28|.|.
CASSLSSLGTGELFF
TGTGCCAGCAGTTTAAGCTCCCTGGGCACCGGGGAGCTGTTTTTT
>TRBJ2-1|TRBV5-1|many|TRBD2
CASSLRGGLIGNEQFF
TGCGCCAGCAGCCTCCGGGGGGGCCTAATTGGCAATGAGCAGTTCTTC
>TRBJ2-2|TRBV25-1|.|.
CASSELGQPNTGELFF
TGTGCCAGCAGTGAGCTTGGACAGCCGAACACCGGGGAGCTGTTTTTT
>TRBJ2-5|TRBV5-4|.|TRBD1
CASINRGQETQYF
TGTGCCAGCATCAACAGGGGACAAGAGACCCAGTACTTC
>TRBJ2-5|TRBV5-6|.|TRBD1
CASSWGPTGEETQYF
TGTGCCAGCAGCTGGGGCCCGACAGGGGAAGAGACCCAGTACTTC
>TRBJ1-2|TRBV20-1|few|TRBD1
CSAPGQGSYGYTF
TGCAGTGCCCCGGGACAGGGGAGCTATGGCTACACCTTC
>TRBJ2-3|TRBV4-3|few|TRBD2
CASRLLAGGTDTQYF
TGCGCCAGCAGGCTACTAGCGGGAGGCACAGATACGCAGTATTTT
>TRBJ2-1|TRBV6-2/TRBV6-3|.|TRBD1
CASRTGTGGHNEQFF
TGTGCCAGCAGAACCGGGACAGGGGGACACAATGAGCAGTTCTTC
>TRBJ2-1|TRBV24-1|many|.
CATSDLRWGNEQFF
TGTGCCACCAGTGATTTGCGATGGGGGAATGAGCAGTTCTTC
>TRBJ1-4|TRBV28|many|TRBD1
CASSLPGQGNQKLFF
TGTGCCAGCAGTTTACCGGGACAGGGTAATCAAAAACTGTTTTTT
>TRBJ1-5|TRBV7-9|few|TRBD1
CASSWSGQNQPQHF
TGTGCCAGCAGCTGGTCGGGACAGAATCAGCCCCAGCATTTT
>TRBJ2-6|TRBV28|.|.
CASLGRRSGANVLTF
TGTGCCAGCCTAGGACGGCGCTCTGGGGCCAACGTCCTGACTTTC
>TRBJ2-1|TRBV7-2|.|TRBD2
CASSLERSGRQQFF
TGTGCCAGCAGCTTAGAAAGGAGCGGGAGGCAGCAGTTCTTC
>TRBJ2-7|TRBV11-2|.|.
CASSFARGPYEQYF
TGTGCCAGCAGCTTCGCCAGGGGACCCTACGAGCAGTACTTC
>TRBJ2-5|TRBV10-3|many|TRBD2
CAISESLAGAQETQYF
TGTGCCATCAGTGAGTCGCTAGCGGGAGCTCAAGAGACCCAGTACTTC
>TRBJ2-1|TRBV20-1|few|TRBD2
CSTVSGRFSHNEQFF
TGCAGTACGGTTAGCGGGAGATTTTCCCACAATGAGCAGTTCTTC
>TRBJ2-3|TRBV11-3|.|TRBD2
CASSSGLVSDTQYF
TGTGCCAGCAGCTCGGGACTAGTCTCCGATACGCAGTATTTT
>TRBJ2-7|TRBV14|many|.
CASSAGEGLSTEQYF
TGTGCCAGCAGCGCGGGTGAGGGGCTATCTACCGAGCAGTACTTC